This T cell receptor beta chain emerged from a study of molecular identifiers for immune sequencing clone quantification. Study-level findings and limits: Identical TCR molecules that share a barcode could lead to an underestimation of highly expanded clone sizes.

Remarks on this clonotype: The antigen is undetermined.

With 2 bases clipped from V and 2 bases from J, the junction kept 6 bases outside the gene matches. CDR1 is MGHRA, CDR2 YSYEKL, per germline. The CDR3 has 15 residues. Each CDR3 protein is one row after TCRdb ran MiXCR on the PCR reads. The table shows 400,000 to 600,000 distinct CDR3 sequences, with about 25% occurring only once. The sequence was obtained from a human donor in good health. Some libraries in this study had Jurkat cell RNA spiked in. The chain links TRBV4-1 to TRBJ2-7; 7 positions agree with TRBD2. Sequenced sample: naive CD8+ T cells from blood, with Jurkat cell RNA spiked in. Regarding subset: FACS-sorted CD8+CD4-CCR7+CD45RA+ naive T cells. This chain's CDR3 is CASSQRASGPYEQYF. CDR3 DNA sequence: TGCGCCAGCAGCCAAAGGGCTAGCGGCCCCTACGAGCAGTACTTC.